Sequencing of this T cell receptor beta chain was carried out in a study of naive and memory T cell subsets. Study results and limitations: Especially in CD8 cells, naive repertoires contained a few larger clonotypes, possibly CD45RA-re-expressing memory cells.

Regarding this clonotype: The antigen is unknown.

Trimming removed 3 bases from V and 10 bases from J, with 7 bases in between. The CDR3 contains 11 residues. Germline lookup yields CDR1 KGHSH and CDR2 LQKENI. Two oligonucleotides, mixed equimolar, formed the beta constant-region primer covering TRBC1 and TRBC2. Four rounds of PCR amplified the ligated cDNA using nested alpha and beta constant-region primers plus SP2. A 12-nucleotide UMI and the SP2 primer were added to the cDNA 3' end by oligonucleotide ligation. TCRdb itself ran the UMI-ligation and nested PCR reads through MiXCR, one entry per CDR3 protein. This table holds around 83,000 distinct CDR3 sequences, about 11% found once.

The clonotype comes from a human donor in good health. This chain uses TRBV18 with TRBJ2-1; D is ambiguous. The sample consisted of naive CD4+ T cells from blood. The chain's CDR3 is CASSPSTEQFF. CDR3 nucleotide sequence: TGTGCCAGCTCACCTAGCACAGAGCAGTTCTTC.